This TCR beta chain was sequenced during a study of identical twins. Template switching added a universal primer site; cDNA carried unique molecular identifiers. TCRdb ran MiXCR on the 5' RACE reads and lists one entry per CDR3 protein. Among around 1.7 million distinct CDR3 sequences listed, roughly 35% were seen once. This CDR3 spans 13 amino acids. Germline V CDR1 and CDR2: ENHRY, SYGVKD. In regard to this clonotype: Germline and junction disagree at one end, which may indicate a read error.

The rearrangement links TRBV10-3 to TRBJ2-3; maybe TRBD2 (6 bases). Sequencing input: cord blood. This receptor was identified in a newborn girl in good health. CDR3 loop: CAIHGGRTDTQYF. CDR3 in DNA: TGTGCCATCCACGGGGGTCGAACAGATACACAGTATTTT.